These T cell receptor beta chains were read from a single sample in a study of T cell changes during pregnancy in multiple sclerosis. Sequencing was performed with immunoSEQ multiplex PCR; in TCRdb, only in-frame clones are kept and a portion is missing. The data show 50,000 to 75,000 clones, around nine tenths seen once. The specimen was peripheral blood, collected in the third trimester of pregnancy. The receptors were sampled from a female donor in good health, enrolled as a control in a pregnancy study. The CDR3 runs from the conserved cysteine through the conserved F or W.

CDR3: CASSLFGGRVTEAFF
length: 15
V: TRBV6-6

CDR3: CASGPTRTSANNEQFF
length: 16
V: TRBV12-5

CDR3: CASSHTGFGANVLTF
length: 15
V: TRBV27

CDR3: CASSLDGGQNQPQHF
length: 15
V: TRBV5-5

CDR3: CASSTWGPTGPNTGELFF
length: 18
V: TRBV21-1

CDR3: CASSYSGGGATEAFF
length: 15
V: TRBV6-6

CDR3: CASSRGPGGAETQYF
length: 15
V: TRBV18

CDR3: CASSQSTGGEQYF
length: 13
V: TRBV7-9

CDR3: CASSFGTGGVWDTQYF
length: 16
V: TRBV9

CDR3: CASSLAGSQPQHF
length: 13
V: TRBV7-9

CDR3: CASSLKASSYNEQFF
length: 15
V: TRBV7-2

CDR3: CASSLVAGGTQETQYF
length: 16
V: TRBV11-2

CDR3: CASGTTSTGELFF
length: 13
V: TRBV6-4

CDR3: CASSSGVANHEQYF
length: 14
V: TRBV5-5

CDR3: CASSQVGQGGNSPLHF
length: 16
V: TRBV4-2

CDR3: CASSEDWTVGYTF
length: 13
V: TRBV6-1